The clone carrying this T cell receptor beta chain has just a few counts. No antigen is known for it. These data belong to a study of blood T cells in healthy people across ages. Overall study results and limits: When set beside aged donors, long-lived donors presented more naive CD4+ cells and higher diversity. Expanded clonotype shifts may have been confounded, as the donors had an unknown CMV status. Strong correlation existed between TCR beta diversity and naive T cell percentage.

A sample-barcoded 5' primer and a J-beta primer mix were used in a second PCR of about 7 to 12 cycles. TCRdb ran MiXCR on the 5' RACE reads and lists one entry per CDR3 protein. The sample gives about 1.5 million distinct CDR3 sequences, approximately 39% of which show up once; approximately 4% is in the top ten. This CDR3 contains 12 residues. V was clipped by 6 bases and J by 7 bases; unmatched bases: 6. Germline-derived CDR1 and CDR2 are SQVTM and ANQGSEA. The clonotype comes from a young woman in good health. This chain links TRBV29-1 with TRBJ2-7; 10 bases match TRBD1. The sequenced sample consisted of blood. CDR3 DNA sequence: TGCAGCGTGGGACAGGGGACAAGGGAGCAGTACTTC. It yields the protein CSVGQGTREQYF.